Shown below are 27 T cell receptor beta chains from a single sample sequenced in a study of T cell changes during pregnancy in multiple sclerosis. The assay was immunoSEQ multiplex PCR, and TCRdb's table has in-frame clones only and misses some. The sample includes approximately 32,000 clones, approximately 90% of them seen just once. The sequencing used CD8+ T cells from peripheral blood mononuclear cells, collected in the first trimester of pregnancy. The receptors derive from a female donor with multiple sclerosis, enrolled in a pregnancy study.

The chain is built from TRBV11-2 and TRBJ2-5; TRBD2 aligns across 9 bases. The V gene's germline CDR1 is SGHAT and CDR2 FQNNGV. The CDR3 loop spans 15 amino acids. Unmatched junction bases numbered 5, after V lost 1 base and J lost 5 bases. CDR3 DNA: TGTGCCAGCAGCTTAGGTCCCGCGGGAGGGGAGACCCAGTACTTC. Amino acid sequence: CASSLGPAGGETQYF. Using reference TRBV11-2 and TRBJ2-5 for the parts outside the CDR3, the full variable domain is EAGVAQSPRYKIIEKRQSVAFWCNPISGHATLYWYQQILGQGPKLLIQFQNNGVVDDSQLPKDRFSAERLKGVDSTLKIQPAKLEDSAVYLCASSLGPAGGETQYFGPGTRLLVL.

V gene TRBV28 combines with J gene TRBJ1-5; a possible D gene is TRBD1 (6 bases). The V gene lost 1 base and the J gene lost 7 bases, with 11 bases spanning the gap. This CDR3 has 14 amino acids. Germline CDR1 is MDHEN and CDR2 is SYDVKM. The CDR3 is CASSLSTGHQPQHF. DNA of the CDR3: TGTGCCAGCAGTTTATCTACAGGGCACCAGCCCCAGCATTTT.

This clone turned up a few times. The chain links TRBV27 to TRBJ1-4; possibly TRBD1 for D (6 bases). The CDR3 totals 16 residues. The germline V and J ends were trimmed by 5 bases and 6 bases, with 19 bases remaining between them. Germline-derived CDR1 and CDR2 are MNHEY and SMNVEV (reference sequence). DNA for the CDR3: TGTGCCAGCAGTCCAAATACAGGGTATGGGTATGAAAAACTGTTTTTT. This gives the protein CASSPNTGYGYEKLFF.

The rearrangement links TRBV19 to TRBJ2-7, with D possibly TRBD2 on 5 matching bases. The V gene lost 3 bases and the J gene lost 4 bases, with 13 bases spanning the gap. In germline, CDR1 is LNHDA, CDR2 SQIVND (reference sequence). This CDR3 is built from 14 residues. The CDR3 spells CASSIKVRGYEQYF. CDR3 in DNA: TGTGCCAGTAGTATTAAGGTTCGGGGTTACGAGCAGTACTTC.

Written as DNA, the CDR3 is TGTGCCACCAGCGCCCGACAGGGGAACACTGAAGCTTTCTTT. Translation: CATSARQGNTEAFF. This chain uses TRBV15 with TRBJ1-1; 7 bases fit TRBD1. V lost 5 bases, J lost 1 base, and 4 bases stayed unmatched. This CDR3 has 14 amino acids. Germline V gene lookup returns CDR1 LNHNV and CDR2 YYDKDF (reference sequence).

The gene calls are TRBV11-1 and TRBJ2-7; a weak D match, TRBD1 (7 bases). The CDR3 spans 15 residues. V lost 5 bases and J 4 bases, leaving 18 bases between the germline ends. Germline V gene lookup returns CDR1 SGHAT and CDR2 FQDESV (reference sequence). The CDR3 reads CASSPLRTGGYEQYF. The CDR3 nucleotides read TGTGCCAGCAGCCCACTGAGGACAGGAGGGTACGAGCAGTACTTC.

CDR3 region: CASSSGLAGVFLGVDEQFF. The DNA of the CDR3 is TGCGCCAGCAGCTCGGGACTAGCGGGAGTATTTTTAGGGGTTGATGAGCAGTTCTTC. The chain has TRBV5-1 and TRBJ2-1; 14 bases are a match to TRBD2. This CDR3 spans 19 amino acids. V lost 3 bases to trimming and J lost 8 bases; unmatched junction nucleotides: 16. Germline lookup yields CDR1 SGHRS and CDR2 YFSETQ.

This chain connects TRBV4-3 to TRBJ1-2; perhaps TRBD1 as D (6 bases). V was trimmed by 4 bases and J by 1 base, leaving 13 bases between them. The CDR3 extends over 15 amino acids. CDR1 and CDR2 from the germline V gene are LGHNA and YSLEER. The CDR3 loop is CASSPLAGDNYGYTF. CDR3 nucleotide sequence: TGCGCCAGCAGCCCCCTAGCAGGGGATAACTATGGCTACACCTTC.

This chain links TRBV13 with TRBJ2-7; 8 positions match TRBD1. The CDR3 spans 18 residues. J was trimmed by 2 bases and V by 5 bases; bases with no gene match: 17. The V gene's germline CDR1 is PRHDT and CDR2 FYEKMQ (reference sequence). CDR3 bases: TGTGCCAGCAGCCGACCCTCAGGGGGCCCATTAGGACCCTACGAGCAGTACTTC. Amino acids: CASSRPSGGPLGPYEQYF. Full variable domain (outside the CDR3, taken from reference TRBV13 and TRBJ2-7): AAGVIQSPRHLIKEKRETATLKCYPIPRHDTVYWYQQGPGQDPQFLISFYEKMQSDKGSIPDRFSAQQFSDYHSELNMSSLELGDSALYFCASSRPSGGPLGPYEQYFGPGTRLTVT.

The V gene is TRBV5-4, the J gene TRBJ2-3; the match to TRBD1 covers 8 bases. The length of the CDR3 is 14 residues. Trimming cost V 3 bases and J 4 bases; bases outside gene matches: 4. Germline V gene lookup returns CDR1 SGHNT and CDR2 YYREEE (reference sequence). The CDR3 DNA follows: TGTGCCAGCAGCTACGGGACAGGATCAGATACGCAGTATTTT. Residues: CASSYGTGSDTQYF.

This rearrangement joins TRBV19 to TRBJ1-1; D gene ambiguous. The V gene's germline CDR1 is LNHDA and CDR2 SQIVND (reference sequence). V was shortened by 3 bases and J by 2 bases, with 7 bases between the two germline ends. CDR3 size: 13 residues. CDR3 sequence: CASSISGNTEAFF. The CDR3 coding sequence is TGTGCCAGTAGTATTTCGGGAAACACTGAAGCTTTCTTT. Full variable domain (remainder filled in from reference TRBV19 and TRBJ1-1): DGGITQSPKYLFRKEGQNVTLSCEQNLNHDAMYWYRQDPGQGLRLIYYSQIVNDFQKGDIAEGYSVSREKKESFPLTVTSAQKNPTAFYLCASSISGNTEAFFGQGTRLTVV.

The chain recombines TRBV9 with TRBJ2-7, with D possibly matching TRBD1 (5 bases). CDR1 is SGDLS, CDR2 YYNGEE, per germline. Trimming took off 0 bases at V and 0 bases at J, with 10 bases between the two ends. The CDR3 sequence is 15 residues long. Here the CDR3 reads CASSVGSDSSYEQYF. In DNA form, the CDR3 reads TGTGCCAGCAGCGTAGGAAGTGACAGCTCCTACGAGCAGTACTTC.

The chain recombines TRBV19 with TRBJ1-2; possibly TRBD1 for D (6 bases). Germline V gene sequence: CDR1 LNHDA, CDR2 SQIVND (reference sequence). The CDR3 has 15 residues. Trimming cost V 5 bases and J 2 bases, with 15 bases left between them. The CDR3 loop reads CASSYREWDNYGYTF. DNA of the CDR3: TGTGCCAGTAGTTACAGGGAATGGGACAACTATGGCTACACCTTC. Full variable domain (rest looked up from reference TRBV19 and TRBJ1-2): DGGITQSPKYLFRKEGQNVTLSCEQNLNHDAMYWYRQDPGQGLRLIYYSQIVNDFQKGDIAEGYSVSREKKESFPLTVTSAQKNPTAFYLCASSYREWDNYGYTFGSGTRLTVV.

The V call is TRBV28, the J call TRBJ2-1; perhaps TRBD2 as D (6 bases). The CDR3 totals 15 residues. V gave up 2 bases and J gave up 7 bases, with 15 bases separating them. Germline V gives CDR1 MDHEN, CDR2 SYDVKM. CDR3 sequence: CASSLVGGKVNEQFF. The CDR3 DNA sequence: TGTGCCAGCAGTTTAGTTGGGGGGAAAGTAAATGAGCAGTTCTTC.

The sample holds one count of this clone. The genes are TRBV28 and TRBJ2-7; TRBD2 matches at 8 bases. CDR1 MDHEN and CDR2 SYDVKM come from the germline V gene. The CDR3 length is 13 residues. J gave up 3 bases and V 5 bases, and 3 bases lay outside the gene matches. The CDR3 here is CASSGLAYYEQYF. For the CDR3, the DNA is TGTGCCAGCAGTGGACTAGCCTACTACGAGCAGTACTTC.

The V call is TRBV29-1, the J call TRBJ2-7, with 10 bases aligning to TRBD1. The CDR3 loop spans 15 amino acids. The V and J ends lost 6 bases and 5 bases, in that order; junction bases with no gene match: 13. Germline V gene sequence: CDR1 SQVTM, CDR2 ANQGSEA. CDR3 coding DNA: TGCAGCGTGCGGAACGTGGGGACAGGGGAAAACGAGCAGTACTTC. Translating it yields CSVRNVGTGENEQYF.

The V call is TRBV28, the J call TRBJ2-1; TRBD1 agrees at 7 bases. The ends lost 8 bases at V and 13 bases at J; junction bases unmatched: 20. Germline values: CDR1 MDHEN, CDR2 SYDVKM. The length of the CDR3 is 15 residues. CDR3 region: CASSYRGQLFLGQFF. The DNA for the CDR3 is TGTGCCAGCTCCTACCGGGGACAGCTTTTTTTGGGTCAGTTCTTC.

The chain combines TRBV4-1 with TRBJ1-2; no definite D call. V dropped 3 bases and J dropped 0 bases, with 8 bases sitting between them. This CDR3 has 14 amino acids. Germline V lookup: CDR1 MGHRA, CDR2 YSYEKL. The DNA for the CDR3 is TGCGCCAGCAGCCAGACACCGACTAACTATGGCTACACCTTC. Translating it yields CASSQTPTNYGYTF.

The chain uses TRBV4-2 and TRBJ1-4, with 8 positions matching TRBD1. The CDR3 length is 16 residues. Germline CDR1 is LGHNA and CDR2 is YNFKEQ. V gave up 0 bases and J gave up 6 bases; unmatched junction bases: 6. CDR3 sequence reads: CASSQDRGQGYEKLFF. The CDR3, as DNA: TGTGCCAGCAGCCAAGATCGCGGACAGGGCTATGAAAAACTGTTTTTT.

The rearrangement uses TRBV10-1 and TRBJ1-1; D is unclear. V was shortened by 6 bases and J by 11 bases, with 10 bases between the two germline ends. Germline CDR1 is WNHNN and CDR2 is SYGVQD (reference sequence). This CDR3 spans 10 amino acids. The CDR3 DNA reads TGCGCCAGCAGACTCACGGGGGCTTTCTTT. Its translation is CASRLTGAFF.

The rearrangement uses TRBV5-4 and TRBJ2-7; D is perhaps TRBD1 (5 bases). Between the trimmed V and J ends, which lost 1 base and 3 bases, there was a span of 17 bases. This CDR3 is built from 16 residues. Germline V lookup: CDR1 SGHNT, CDR2 YYREEE (reference sequence). Here the CDR3 DNA reads TGTGCCAGCAGCTTGAGGGTGGGAAGGGGTGGCTACGAGCAGTACTTC. It specifies CASSLRVGRGGYEQYF. The full variable domain, completed using reference TRBV5-4 and TRBJ2-7, is ETGVTQSPTHLIKTRGQQVTLRCSSQSGHNTVSWYQQALGQGPQFIFQYYREEENGRGNFPPRFSGLQFPNYSSELNVNALELDDSALYLCASSLRVGRGGYEQYFGPGTRLTVT.

The chain links TRBV4-1 to TRBJ1-1; a weak D match, TRBD1 (5 bases). Germline values: CDR1 MGHRA, CDR2 YSYEKL. Trimming pared 0 bases from V and 3 bases from J, leaving 11 bases between. The CDR3 covers 15 residues. Written as DNA, the CDR3 is TGCGCCAGCAGCCAAGATCAGGGAAAGGACACTGAAGCTTTCTTT. It encodes CASSQDQGKDTEAFF.

The chain couples TRBV5-1 to TRBJ2-1; TRBD1 aligns across 9 bases. Per the germline V gene, CDR1 is SGHRS and CDR2 is YFSETQ. Trimming took 4 bases from V and 8 from J; bases not matched to a gene: 4. The CDR3 totals 13 residues. The DNA for the CDR3 is TGCGCCAGCAGCAGCACAGGGGGCGATGAGCAGTTCTTC. Translated, it gives CASSSTGGDEQFF.

The chain links TRBV2 to TRBJ2-7; 8 bases map to TRBD2. The J segment lost 2 bases and the V segment lost 4 bases, leaving 4 bases of the junction unmatched. Germline CDR1 reads SNHLY; CDR2 reads FYNNEI. The CDR3 is 14 amino acids. The CDR3 loop is CASSVKRGTYEQYF. The DNA for the CDR3 is TGTGCCAGCAGTGTCAAGCGGGGGACCTACGAGCAGTACTTC.

This clone was counted once. This sequence joins TRBV27 and TRBJ2-1; TRBD2 aligns across 11 bases. Trimming cost V 9 bases and J 2 bases; bases outside gene matches: 3. Per the germline V gene, CDR1 is MNHEY and CDR2 is SMNVEV (reference sequence). The CDR3 is made up of 14 amino acids. The CDR3 sequence is CASLAGGPYNEQFF. DNA of the CDR3: TGTGCCAGTCTAGCGGGAGGCCCCTACAATGAGCAGTTCTTC.

This sequence joins TRBV5-4 and TRBJ2-3; 13 bases fit TRBD2. Germline CDR1 reads SGHNT; CDR2 reads YYREEE (reference sequence). The CDR3 runs to 17 residues. The junction had 7 bases not matched to a gene; V was cut back by 0 bases and J by 6 bases. The CDR3 DNA reads as TGTGCCAGCAGCTTGGTCGGACTAGCGGGAGCTACGGATACGCAGTATTTT. Encoded protein: CASSLVGLAGATDTQYF.

CDR3 protein: CASSPRQGFDEQFF. CDR3 nucleotide sequence: TGTGCCAGCAGTCCCCGACAGGGATTCGATGAGCAGTTCTTC. The chain recombines TRBV27 with TRBJ2-1, with 7 positions matching TRBD1. Germline loops: CDR1 MNHEY, CDR2 SMNVEV (reference sequence). The CDR3 has 14 amino acids. The junction had 9 bases not matched to a gene; V was cut back by 5 bases and J by 8 bases.